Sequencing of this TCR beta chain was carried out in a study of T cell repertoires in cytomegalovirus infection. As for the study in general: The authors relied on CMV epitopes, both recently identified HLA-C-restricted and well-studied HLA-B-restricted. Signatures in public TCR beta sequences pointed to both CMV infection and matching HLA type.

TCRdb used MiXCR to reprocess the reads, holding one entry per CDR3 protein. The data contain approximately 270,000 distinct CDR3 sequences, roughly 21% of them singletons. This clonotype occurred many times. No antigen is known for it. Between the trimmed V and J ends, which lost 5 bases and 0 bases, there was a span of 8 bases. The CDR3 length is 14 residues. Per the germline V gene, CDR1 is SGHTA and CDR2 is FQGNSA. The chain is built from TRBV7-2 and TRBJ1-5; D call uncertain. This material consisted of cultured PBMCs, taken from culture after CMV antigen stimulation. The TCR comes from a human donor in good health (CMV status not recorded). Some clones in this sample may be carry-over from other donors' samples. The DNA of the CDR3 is TGTGCCAGCAGCGAGGTAAATAGCAATCAGCCCCAGCATTTT. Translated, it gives CASSEVNSNQPQHF.